The 32 T cell receptor beta chains given below trace back to one sample, sequenced in a study of shared clonotypes between healthy human individuals. Profiled with immunoSEQ multiplex PCR; TCRdb holds only in-frame clones, not every one. The repertoire holds roughly 1 million clones, with about 80% as singletons. The source material was memory CD4+ T cells sorted from blood. Documented subset: CD45RA-negative fraction. The source is a man between 18 and 35 years old in good health.

Comment on this clone: Other DNA sequences within the sample encode an identical CDR3. The chain combines TRBV5-1 with TRBJ2-3; the D is unclear. CDR3 length: 13 amino acids. V was cut by 4 bases and J by 0 bases, with 6 bases left in between. Germline V gene data show CDR1 as SGHRS and CDR2 as YFSETQ. The CDR3 DNA reads as TGCGCCAGCAGCCCAGGTAGCACAGATACGCAGTATTTT. The encoded protein is CASSPGSTDTQYF.

The J gene is TRBJ2-4, the V gene TRBV7-2; possible D gene TRBD1, 6 bases. The CDR3 is 16 amino acids. With 7 bases removed from V and 7 bases from J, the gap between germline ends came to 23 bases. Germline V gene sequence: CDR1 SGHTA, CDR2 FQGNSA. The CDR3: CASTPVGAPRENIQYF. The CDR3 DNA reads as TGTGCCAGCACCCCGGTGGGGGCGCCCCGCGAGAACATTCAGTACTTC.

This clone has a handful of counts. The chain is built from TRBV6-6 and TRBJ1-5; D uncertain. The length of the CDR3 is 14 residues. V was pared by 6 bases and J by 3 bases, with 12 bases between. In germline, CDR1 is MNHNY, CDR2 SVGAGI (reference sequence). The CDR3 nucleotides are TGTGCCAGCAGGCTATCTGGGGACAATCAGCCCCAGCATTTT. Residues: CASRLSGDNQPQHF.

V is TRBV6-1 and J is TRBJ2-7, with unresolved D. The CDR3 is made up of 12 amino acids. Per the germline V gene, CDR1 is MNHNS and CDR2 is SASEGT. Trimming removed 5 bases from V and 6 bases from J, with 11 bases in between. CDR3 region: CASSLGPGEQYF. CDR3 DNA sequence: TGTGCCAGCAGTCTTGGGCCGGGCGAGCAGTACTTC.

The sample holds a few counts of this clone. The chain combines TRBV10-3 with TRBJ1-1; TRBD1 agrees at 8 bases. Germline trimming cut 3 bases from V and 2 bases from J; bases unmatched to any gene: 5. This CDR3 contains 15 residues. Germline V CDR1 and CDR2: ENHRY, SYGVKD. The CDR3: CAISDETGANTEAFF. The CDR3 DNA is TGTGCCATCAGTGATGAGACAGGGGCCAACACTGAAGCTTTCTTT.

The chain has TRBV28 and TRBJ1-3; D uncertain. CDR1 and CDR2 from the germline V gene are MDHEN and SYDVKM. This CDR3 region has 16 residues. Trimming pared 5 bases from V and 0 bases from J, leaving 14 bases between. CDR3 sequence reads: CASSTRRRVSGNTIYF. For the CDR3, the DNA is TGTGCCAGCAGTACCCGACGGAGAGTCTCTGGAAACACCATATATTTT.

The J gene is TRBJ1-6, the V gene TRBV18; 7 bases are a match to TRBD1. The J segment lost 7 bases and the V segment lost 0 bases, leaving 6 bases of the junction unmatched. This CDR3 comprises 16 residues. CDR1 and CDR2 (germline): KGHSH, LQKENI. The CDR3 nucleotides are TGTGCCAGCTCACCACCTCTTGACAGGGAGAATTCACCCCTCCACTTT. Translation gives CASSPPLDRENSPLHF.

V gene TRBV29-1 combines with J gene TRBJ1-1, with a weak D call TRBD1 (5 bases). V lost 0 bases, J lost 3 bases, and 14 bases lay in between. The CDR3 length is 15 residues. The germline V gene encodes CDR1 SQVTM and CDR2 ANQGSEA. CDR3 DNA sequence: TGCAGCGTTGAAGATCGGGCACCCAGGGACACTGAAGCTTTCTTT. Translation: CSVEDRAPRDTEAFF.

The chain couples TRBV4-1 to TRBJ2-7; D unresolved. Germline CDR1 MGHRA, CDR2 YSYEKL. This CDR3 spans 16 amino acids. V lost 1 base, J lost 0 bases, and 13 bases lay in between. The CDR3 protein is CASSQGWQSSSYEQYF. The DNA for the CDR3 is TGCGCCAGCAGCCAAGGGTGGCAGTCCAGCTCCTACGAGCAGTACTTC.

This clone was counted once. This rearrangement joins TRBV28 to TRBJ1-3; D unresolved. V gave up 7 bases and J gave up 0 bases, with 7 bases separating them. The CDR3 loop spans 13 amino acids. Germline assignment: CDR1 MDHEN and CDR2 SYDVKM. The CDR3 region is CASNMDSGNTIYF. The CDR3 DNA is TGTGCCAGCAACATGGACTCTGGAAACACCATATATTTT.

This clone was seen only once. The CDR3 nucleotides read TGCGCCAGCAGCCTCCGGGAAGGCTCCAAAGAGACCCAGTACTTC. Translated, it gives CASSLREGSKETQYF. The chain recombines TRBV5-1 with TRBJ2-5; TRBD2 might be the D (5 bases). This CDR3 has 15 residues. V lost 4 bases and J 3 bases, leaving 16 bases between the germline ends. The V gene's germline CDR1 is SGHRS and CDR2 YFSETQ.

The V gene is TRBV6-5, the J gene TRBJ1-3, with no clear D. The CDR3 runs 14 residues. Deletions cut 3 bases from V and 0 bases from J, with 6 bases between. The V gene's germline CDR1 is MNHEY and CDR2 SVGAGI. The CDR3: CASSYGPSGNTIYF. CDR3 sequence (DNA): TGTGCCAGCAGTTATGGGCCCTCTGGAAACACCATATATTTT.

The genes are TRBV27 and TRBJ1-1; TRBD1 might be the D (5 bases). This CDR3 comprises 15 residues. V lost 1 base to trimming and J lost 2 bases, with 11 bases between them. Germline CDR1 MNHEY, CDR2 SMNVEV (reference sequence). Written as DNA, the CDR3 is TGTGCCAGCAGTTTATTGGGGGGGACTAACACTGAAGCTTTCTTT. This sequence encodes CASSLLGGTNTEAFF.

This sequence joins TRBV5-5 and TRBJ2-5; a possible D gene is TRBD1 (6 bases). The germline CDR1 and CDR2 sequences are SGHKS and YYEKEE (reference sequence). This CDR3 has 14 amino acids. V was cut by 3 bases and J by 2 bases, with 11 bases left in between. CDR3 nucleotides: TGTGCCAGCAGCTCTCCCAGGGGTCAAGAGACCCAGTACTTC. It yields the protein CASSSPRGQETQYF.

The chain uses TRBV30 and TRBJ2-4; D gene ambiguous. Germline V CDR1 and CDR2: GTSNPN, SVGIG (reference sequence). The CDR3 is made up of 15 amino acids. V lost 2 bases, J lost 3 bases, and 14 bases lay in between. CDR3 residues: CAWSIAQVGKNIQYF. CDR3 in DNA: TGTGCCTGGAGTATAGCCCAGGTGGGCAAAAACATTCAGTACTTC.

This chain connects TRBV4-3 to TRBJ2-7; the match to TRBD2 covers 10 bases. Per germline, CDR1 LGHNA and CDR2 YSLEER. The ends lost 1 base at V and 1 base at J; junction bases unmatched: 7. This CDR3 is 17 amino acids long. DNA of the CDR3: TGCGCCAGCAGCCAAGCTTCCCTAGCGGGAGTTTCCTACGAGCAGTACTTC. Translation: CASSQASLAGVSYEQYF.

V usage is TRBV11-1 and J usage is TRBJ1-1; D is ambiguous. With 5 bases removed from V and 5 bases from J, the gap between germline ends came to 6 bases. The CDR3 spans 11 residues. The germline V gene encodes CDR1 SGHAT and CDR2 FQDESV (reference sequence). The CDR3 sequence: CASSRDTEAFF. CDR3 DNA: TGTGCCAGCAGCCGTGATACTGAAGCTTTCTTT. The whole variable domain, remainder taken from reference TRBV11-1 and TRBJ1-1, is EAEVAQSPRYKITEKSQAVAFWCDPISGHATLYWYRQILGQGPELLVQFQDESVVDDSQLPKDRFSAERLKGVDSTLKIQPAELGDSAMYLCASSRDTEAFFGQGTRLTVV.

The CDR3 region has the DNA TGTGCCAGCAGCTTAGAGGCAGGGCTGGCCGGAAACACCATATATTTT. It yields the protein CASSLEAGLAGNTIYF. The chain carries TRBV7-2 and TRBJ1-3; D might be TRBD1 (5 bases). V was pared by 1 base and J by 4 bases, with 14 bases between. There are 16 residues in the CDR3. CDR1 and CDR2 from the germline V gene are SGHTA and FQGNSA.

As concerns this clone: A far larger clone is off by one base, so a read error is likely. This sample includes further DNA sequences coding for the same CDR3. V and J are TRBV7-2 and TRBJ1-1; D is ambiguous. The germline V gene has CDR1 SGHTA and CDR2 FQGNSA. This CDR3 is 13 amino acids long. Trimming shortened V by 1 base and J by 1 base, and 4 bases separated the two germline ends. CDR3 region: CASSLGTNTEAFF. CDR3 nucleotide sequence: TGTGCCAGCAGCTTAGGGACGAACACTGAAGCTTTCTTT.

The CDR3 DNA is TGCGCCAGCAGTACCAGGACTAGTGCTCAGTTCTTC. Its protein is CASSTRTSAQFF. J is TRBJ2-1 and V is TRBV10-1, with TRBD2 identical over 7 bases. V dropped 5 bases and J dropped 13; count of bases not matched to a gene: 8. Germline assignment: CDR1 WNHNN and CDR2 SYGVQD (reference sequence). The CDR3 spans 12 residues.

On this clone itself: At one boundary the junction diverges from the germline segment, which might be a read error. This specimen includes other DNA sequences encoding the same CDR3. The V call is TRBV5-6, the J call TRBJ2-7; 7 nucleotides match TRBD1. The CDR3 consists of 15 residues. Germline V gives CDR1 SGHDT, CDR2 YYEEEE. CDR3 amino acids: CASSSIQTGPHEQYF. For the CDR3, the DNA is TGCGCCAGCAGCTCCATCCAGACAGGGCCCCACGAGCAGTACTTC.

The chain links TRBV7-8 to TRBJ2-1, with D possibly matching TRBD2 (6 bases). V lost 1 base and J 5 bases, leaving 9 bases between the germline ends. CDR3 size: 14 residues. The germline V gene has CDR1 SGHVS and CDR2 FQNEAQ. CDR3 protein: CASSLGDFNNEQFF. The DNA of the CDR3 is TGTGCCAGCAGCTTAGGGGACTTCAACAATGAGCAGTTCTTC.

The rearrangement links TRBV11-1 to TRBJ2-1; D remains unclear. Per the germline V gene, CDR1 is SGHAT and CDR2 is FQDESV (reference sequence). The CDR3 is 19 amino acids. V was cut by 4 bases and J by 0 bases, with 22 bases left in between. CDR3 bases: TGTGCCAGCAGCTCCCACCCCCCCCGGGCTTCAAGCTCCTACAATGAGCAGTTCTTC. It encodes CASSSHPPRASSSYNEQFF.

The chain recombines TRBV10-3 with TRBJ2-1; 7 positions agree with TRBD1. The V and J ends lost 6 bases and 3 bases, in that order; junction bases with no gene match: 5. Germline V gene sequence: CDR1 ENHRY, CDR2 SYGVKD. This CDR3 has 14 amino acids. The CDR3 is CAIRGQKDYNEQFF. CDR3 sequence (DNA): TGTGCCATCAGGGGACAGAAGGACTACAATGAGCAGTTCTTC.

The chain combines TRBV5-4 with TRBJ2-1, with 9 bases aligning to TRBD1. V trimming: 4 bases; J trimming: 4 bases; junction bases outside the gene matches: 6. The CDR3 is 15 residues long. From germline, CDR1 is SGHNT and CDR2 YYREEE (reference sequence). CDR3 protein: CASSLGTGTYNEQFF. DNA for the CDR3: TGTGCCAGCAGCCTAGGGACAGGGACTTACAATGAGCAGTTCTTC.

This rearrangement joins TRBV15 to TRBJ2-6, with 10 positions matching TRBD2. Germline CDR1 reads LNHNV; CDR2 reads YYDKDF (reference sequence). This CDR3 is built from 20 residues. Unmatched junction bases numbered 15, after V lost 3 bases and J lost 4 bases. The CDR3 loop is CATSSPRLASGRSGANVLTF. In DNA, the CDR3 is TGTGCCACCAGCAGCCCCCGGTTGGCTAGCGGGAGATCCGGGGCCAACGTCCTGACTTTC.

In the case of this clone: The same CDR3 is also encoded by other DNA sequences in this sample. V gene TRBV7-9 combines with J gene TRBJ2-3; D perhaps matches TRBD2 (6 bases). The germline gives CDR1 SEHNR, CDR2 FQNEAQ (reference sequence). This CDR3 spans 14 amino acids. Trimming left V 5 bases short and J 0 bases short, with 9 bases between. As DNA, the CDR3 is TGTGCCAGCAGCCGGAGCGGGAGCACAGATACGCAGTATTTT. As protein: CASSRSGSTDTQYF.

J is TRBJ2-2 and V is TRBV7-2; TRBD2 might be the D (6 bases). V was pared by 3 bases and J by 0 bases, with 8 bases between. CDR1 and CDR2 (germline): SGHTA, FQGNSA. The CDR3 covers 15 residues. CDR3 region: CASSFGRANTGELFF. DNA for the CDR3: TGTGCCAGCAGCTTCGGGAGAGCGAACACCGGGGAGCTGTTTTTT.

This clone was found once. The rearrangement links TRBV7-2 to TRBJ2-1, with TRBD2 as a possible D gene (5 bases). Germline V lookup: CDR1 SGHTA, CDR2 FQGNSA. V was clipped by 2 bases and J by 9 bases, with 17 bases between them. The length of the CDR3 is 15 residues. DNA for the CDR3: TGTGCCAGCAGCTTACTGTCTTCCCGGGGAAGTGAGCAGTTCTTC. It encodes CASSLLSSRGSEQFF.

J is TRBJ2-1 and V is TRBV6-1; 7 bases align to TRBD1. The germline V gene has CDR1 MNHNS and CDR2 SASEGT. The CDR3 contains 14 residues. After removal of 4 bases from V and 6 bases from J, the junction contained 6 bases not matched to a gene. CDR3 sequence: CASSARQGSNEQFF. DNA of the CDR3: TGTGCCAGCAGTGCCCGACAGGGTAGCAATGAGCAGTTCTTC.

This clone appeared a few times. The CDR3, as DNA: TGTGCCAGCGCCCGGACAGGGGGCGGAAGGATTTACACAGATACGCAGTATTTT. It yields the protein CASARTGGGRIYTDTQYF. This sequence joins TRBV5-6 and TRBJ2-3; 11 bases map to TRBD1. This CDR3 comprises 18 residues. V shed 7 bases, J shed 2 bases, and the junction held 15 bases outside the gene matches. In germline, CDR1 is SGHDT, CDR2 YYEEEE.

This chain connects TRBV29-1 to TRBJ1-5; possibly TRBD1 for D (5 bases). Deletions cut 6 bases from V and 4 bases from J, with 10 bases between. The CDR3 has 12 amino acids. The V gene's germline CDR1 is SQVTM and CDR2 ANQGSEA. The CDR3 region is CSVGGVNQPQHF. The CDR3 bases are TGCAGCGTGGGGGGAGTTAATCAGCCCCAGCATTTT.